The clone carrying this TCR beta chain was detected only a few times. This sample was taken from a study of Graves' ophthalmopathy and Graves' hyperthyroidism. Trimming took off 3 bases at V and 1 base at J, with 13 bases between the two ends. This CDR3 contains 16 residues. RNA served as the template for amplifying TCR beta CDR3 regions. Amplification began with first-round RT-PCR using HTBI primers, then second-round multiplex PCR was performed. MiXCR was run by TCRdb on the multiplex PCR reads, yielding one entry per CDR3 protein. In the table there are roughly 1.1 million distinct CDR3 sequences, around a third of which are singletons.

The TCR sequence derives from an adult man with Graves' hyperthyroidism. The sequencing sample was made of peripheral blood or thyroid tissue (not recorded which). The genes are TRBV12-3 or TRBV12-4 and TRBJ1-3; no reliable D call. In DNA form, the CDR3 reads TGTGCCAGCAGTTTCGAGGGTCCGGGGTCTGGAAACACCATATATTTT. It translates to CASSFEGPGSGNTIYF.